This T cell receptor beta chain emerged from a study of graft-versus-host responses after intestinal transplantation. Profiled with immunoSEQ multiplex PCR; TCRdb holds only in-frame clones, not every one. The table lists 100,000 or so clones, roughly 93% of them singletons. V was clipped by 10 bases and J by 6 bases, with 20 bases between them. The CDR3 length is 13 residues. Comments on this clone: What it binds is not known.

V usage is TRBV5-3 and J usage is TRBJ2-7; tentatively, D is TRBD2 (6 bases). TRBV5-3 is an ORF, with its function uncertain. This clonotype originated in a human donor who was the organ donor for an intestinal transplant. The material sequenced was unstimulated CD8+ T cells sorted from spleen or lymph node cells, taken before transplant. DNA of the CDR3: TGTGCCCCCCCCCGGGGGACGGGAGCCGAGCAGTACTTC. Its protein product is CAPPRGTGAEQYF.